A selection of T cell receptor beta chains follows, all from one sample in a study of blood T cell repertoires in COVID-19. Assay used: immunoSEQ multiplex PCR; TCRdb lists only in-frame clones, some missing. The sample consists of about 160,000 clones, around 83% of them appearing once. Sequenced input: peripheral blood. These TCRs come from a man between 65 and 85 years old who had recovered from COVID-19. CDR3s include the opening cysteine and the closing phenylalanine or tryptophan. A D gene is named only where the DNA matches it firmly. Some rows have no size entry. The others give once, few or many, or a class for an expanded clone.

d_gene: TRBD1
v_gene: TRBV20-1
j_gene: TRBJ1-4
abundance: -
CDR3aa: CSASDLMTGVEKLFF
CDR3nt: TGCAGTGCTAGTGATCTCATGACAGGGGTAGAAAAACTGTTTTTT

d_gene: TRBD2
v_gene: TRBV4-1
j_gene: TRBJ2-3
abundance: -
CDR3aa: CASSQGLAGGGSTDTQYF
CDR3nt: TGCGCCAGCAGCCAGGGACTAGCGGGAGGGGGAAGCACAGATACGCAGTATTTT

d_gene: TRBD1
v_gene: TRBV15
j_gene: TRBJ1-5
abundance: few
CDR3aa: CATSTRTGLFQPQHF
CDR3nt: TGTGCCACCAGCACGAGGACAGGGCTGTTTCAGCCCCAGCATTTT

d_gene: -
v_gene: TRBV7-2
j_gene: TRBJ1-6
abundance: few
CDR3aa: CASSLGGQYGSPLHF
CDR3nt: TGTGCCAGCAGCTTAGGCGGGCAGTATGGTTCACCCCTCCACTTT

d_gene: -
v_gene: TRBV3-1/TRBV3-2
j_gene: TRBJ1-3
abundance: -
CDR3aa: CASSQLNPNSGNTIYF
CDR3nt: TGTGCCAGCAGCCAGCTCAATCCGAACTCAGGAAACACCATATATTTT

d_gene: -
v_gene: TRBV5-1
j_gene: TRBJ2-1
abundance: -
CDR3aa: CASSPGGTSSYNEQFF
CDR3nt: TGCGCCAGCAGCCCCGGAGGAACAAGCTCCTACAATGAGCAGTTCTTC

d_gene: -
v_gene: TRBV15
j_gene: TRBJ2-2
abundance: -
CDR3aa: CATSRDRGSGELFF
CDR3nt: TGTGCCACCAGCAGAGATCGGGGGAGTGGGGAGCTGTTTTTT

d_gene: TRBD2
v_gene: TRBV7-9
j_gene: TRBJ2-1
abundance: -
CDR3aa: CASSLGGGIAGHTLF
CDR3nt: TGTGCCAGCAGCCTTGGGGGTGGGATAGCGGGACACACGCTCTTC

d_gene: TRBD2
v_gene: TRBV19
j_gene: TRBJ2-1
abundance: -
CDR3aa: CASSSSPGLVRINEQFF
CDR3nt: TGTGCCAGTAGTTCGTCACCGGGACTAGTTCGGATCAATGAGCAGTTCTTC

d_gene: -
v_gene: TRBV20-1
j_gene: TRBJ2-7
abundance: -
CDR3aa: CSAYDSYEQYF
CDR3nt: TGCAGTGCTTACGACAGCTACGAGCAGTACTTC

d_gene: -
v_gene: TRBV27
j_gene: TRBJ2-3
abundance: -
CDR3aa: CASSLSSSTDTQYF
CDR3nt: TGTGCCAGCAGTTTATCGTCTAGCACAGATACGCAGTATTTT

d_gene: TRBD2
v_gene: TRBV19
j_gene: TRBJ2-1
abundance: -
CDR3aa: CASSQDKAGTYNEQFF
CDR3nt: TGTGCCAGTTCTCAAGACAAAGCGGGGACCTACAATGAGCAGTTCTTC

d_gene: TRBD2
v_gene: TRBV29-1
j_gene: TRBJ2-2
abundance: few
CDR3aa: CSVPGTSGRTGELFF
CDR3nt: TGCAGCGTCCCCGGGACTAGCGGGAGAACCGGGGAGCTGTTTTTT

d_gene: TRBD2
v_gene: TRBV6-5
j_gene: TRBJ2-1
abundance: -
CDR3aa: CASKRGLAGLVEQFF
CDR3nt: TGTGCCAGCAAAAGAGGACTAGCCGGGCTTGTTGAGCAGTTCTTC

d_gene: -
v_gene: TRBV5-5
j_gene: TRBJ1-5
abundance: few
CDR3aa: CASSLGQAHQPQHF
CDR3nt: TGTGCCAGCAGCTTGGGACAGGCCCATCAGCCCCAGCATTTT

d_gene: -
v_gene: TRBV7-2
j_gene: TRBJ2-5
abundance: -
CDR3aa: CASNLGGPSAETQYF
CDR3nt: TGTGCCAGCAACTTAGGGGGCCCTAGCGCGGAGACCCAGTACTTC

d_gene: TRBD1
v_gene: TRBV9
j_gene: TRBJ1-1
abundance: once
CDR3aa: CASSPGQGGTEAFF
CDR3nt: TGTGCCAGCAGTCCGGGACAGGGCGGAACTGAAGCTTTCTTT

d_gene: -
v_gene: TRBV15
j_gene: TRBJ2-3
abundance: few
CDR3aa: CATSRDLNSPRYF
CDR3nt: TGTGCCACCAGCAGAGATTTGAACAGCCCGCGGTATTTT

d_gene: -
v_gene: TRBV20-1
j_gene: TRBJ1-2
abundance: -
CDR3aa: CSAPRDVGYTF
CDR3nt: TGCAGTGCCCCCAGGGATGTAGGCTACACCTTC

d_gene: TRBD1
v_gene: TRBV7-2
j_gene: TRBJ1-6
abundance: -
CDR3aa: CASSLFPGQFNSPLHF
CDR3nt: TGTGCCAGCAGCTTATTCCCGGGACAGTTTAATTCACCCCTCCACTTT

d_gene: -
v_gene: TRBV5-1
j_gene: TRBJ2-5
abundance: -
CDR3aa: CASSSGLEQETQYF
CDR3nt: TGCGCCAGCAGCAGTGGACTCGAGCAAGAGACCCAGTACTTC

d_gene: TRBD2
v_gene: TRBV7-8
j_gene: TRBJ2-1
abundance: -
CDR3aa: CASSRTSGSSSYNEQFF
CDR3nt: TGTGCCAGCAGCAGGACTAGCGGGAGTAGTTCCTACAATGAGCAGTTCTTC

d_gene: TRBD1
v_gene: TRBV5-8
j_gene: TRBJ2-7
abundance: -
CDR3aa: CASPPRTGNYEQYF
CDR3nt: TGTGCCAGCCCCCCCCGGACAGGGAACTACGAGCAGTACTTC

d_gene: -
v_gene: TRBV14
j_gene: TRBJ2-7
abundance: -
CDR3aa: CASSRSSISYEQYF
CDR3nt: TGTGCCAGCAGCCGTAGCAGTATCTCCTACGAGCAGTACTTC

d_gene: TRBD1
v_gene: TRBV6-1
j_gene: TRBJ2-1
abundance: -
CDR3aa: CASSEADRVEQFF
CDR3nt: TGTGCCAGCAGTGAAGCGGACAGGGTTGAGCAGTTCTTC

d_gene: TRBD1
v_gene: TRBV18
j_gene: TRBJ2-2
abundance: -
CDR3aa: CASSPQGQGTIGELFF
CDR3nt: TGTGCCAGCTCACCTCAGGGACAGGGGACGATCGGGGAGCTGTTTTTT

d_gene: TRBD2
v_gene: TRBV29-1
j_gene: TRBJ2-7
abundance: -
CDR3aa: CSVEVNGGSEQYF
CDR3nt: TGCAGCGTTGAAGTCAACGGGGGGAGCGAGCAGTACTTC

d_gene: -
v_gene: TRBV6-5
j_gene: TRBJ2-7
abundance: -
CDR3aa: CASKRQDLYEQYF
CDR3nt: TGTGCCAGCAAACGACAAGACCTCTACGAGCAGTACTTC

d_gene: TRBD1
v_gene: TRBV29-1
j_gene: TRBJ2-3
abundance: -
CDR3aa: CSVRTGGMGDTQYF
CDR3nt: TGCAGCGTTCGGACAGGGGGAATGGGCGATACGCAGTATTTT

d_gene: -
v_gene: TRBV4-2
j_gene: TRBJ2-2
abundance: -
CDR3aa: CASSQDVRGNTGELFF
CDR3nt: TGTGCCAGCAGCCAAGACGTCCGGGGGAACACCGGGGAGCTGTTTTTT

d_gene: -
v_gene: TRBV5-6
j_gene: TRBJ2-1
abundance: -
CDR3aa: CASSLSPRGINEQFF
CDR3nt: TGTGCCAGCAGCTTGTCTCCTAGGGGCATCAATGAGCAGTTCTTC

d_gene: -
v_gene: TRBV24-1
j_gene: TRBJ2-3
abundance: -
CDR3aa: CATSDSGVAVTSTDTQYF
CDR3nt: TGTGCCACCAGTGATTCCGGGGTAGCTGTTACTAGCACAGATACGCAGTATTTT

d_gene: TRBD2
v_gene: TRBV5-1
j_gene: TRBJ2-3
abundance: -
CDR3aa: CASRTRPAGDDTQYF
CDR3nt: TGCGCCAGCAGGACCCGCCCAGCGGGAGACGATACGCAGTATTTT

d_gene: -
v_gene: TRBV20-1
j_gene: TRBJ1-1
abundance: -
CDR3aa: CSAPTGTEAFF
CDR3nt: TGCAGTGCCCCGACGGGGACTGAAGCTTTCTTT

d_gene: -
v_gene: TRBV7-8
j_gene: TRBJ2-5
abundance: -
CDR3aa: CASSPQETQYF
CDR3nt: TGTGCCAGCAGCCCGCAAGAGACCCAGTACTTC

d_gene: TRBD2
v_gene: TRBV29-1
j_gene: TRBJ2-5
abundance: -
CDR3aa: CSVGPGGYWETQYF
CDR3nt: TGCAGCGTTGGACCGGGAGGGTATTGGGAGACCCAGTACTTC

d_gene: TRBD1
v_gene: TRBV11-1
j_gene: TRBJ1-2
abundance: -
CDR3aa: CASSLTGGYGYTF
CDR3nt: TGTGCCAGCAGCTTAACAGGGGGTTATGGCTACACCTTC

d_gene: TRBD2
v_gene: TRBV5-8
j_gene: TRBJ2-7
abundance: -
CDR3aa: CASSSRLAGGGSYEQYF
CDR3nt: TGTGCCAGCAGCTCGCGACTAGCGGGAGGGGGTTCCTACGAGCAGTACTTC

d_gene: -
v_gene: TRBV9
j_gene: TRBJ2-6
abundance: -
CDR3aa: CASSGRTTSGANVLTF
CDR3nt: TGTGCCAGCAGCGGACGGACTACGTCTGGGGCCAACGTCCTGACTTTC

d_gene: -
v_gene: TRBV7-2
j_gene: TRBJ2-3
abundance: -
CDR3aa: CASSLRTSTDTQYF
CDR3nt: TGTGCCAGCAGCTTGCGGACTAGCACAGATACGCAGTATTTT

d_gene: -
v_gene: TRBV29-1
j_gene: TRBJ1-1
abundance: -
CDR3aa: CSVGLGGFTEAFF
CDR3nt: TGCAGCGTCGGCCTCGGGGGTTTTACTGAAGCTTTCTTT

d_gene: TRBD1
v_gene: TRBV20-1
j_gene: TRBJ2-5
abundance: -
CDR3aa: CSASYSGRTGGIFGQETQYF
CDR3nt: TGCAGTGCTAGTTACTCAGGCCGGACAGGGGGTATTTTTGGGCAAGAGACCCAGTACTTC

d_gene: -
v_gene: TRBV28
j_gene: TRBJ1-2
abundance: once
CDR3aa: CASSLVGANYGYTF
CDR3nt: TGTGCCAGCAGCCTGGTGGGAGCTAACTATGGCTACACCTTC

d_gene: TRBD1
v_gene: TRBV27
j_gene: TRBJ1-6
abundance: -
CDR3aa: CASSPQGYAYNSPLHF
CDR3nt: TGTGCCAGCAGTCCACAGGGGTATGCCTATAATTCACCCCTCCACTTT

d_gene: -
v_gene: TRBV7-2
j_gene: TRBJ1-1
abundance: -
CDR3aa: CASSRDQNTEAFF
CDR3nt: TGTGCCAGCAGCCGGGATCAGAACACTGAAGCTTTCTTT

d_gene: -
v_gene: TRBV2
j_gene: TRBJ2-7
abundance: -
CDR3aa: CASRQGGYEQYF
CDR3nt: TGTGCCAGCAGGCAGGGGGGCTACGAGCAGTACTTC

d_gene: -
v_gene: TRBV1
j_gene: TRBJ2-1
abundance: -
CDR3aa: CTSSQDIRDGTTPYNEQFF
CDR3nt: TGCACCAGCAGCCAAGATATCCGAGATGGGACTACTCCCTACAATGAGCAGTTCTTC

d_gene: TRBD2
v_gene: TRBV18
j_gene: TRBJ2-7
abundance: -
CDR3aa: CASSISGLDYEQYF
CDR3nt: TGTGCCAGCTCAATATCGGGACTAGACTACGAGCAGTACTTC

d_gene: TRBD1
v_gene: TRBV5-5
j_gene: TRBJ1-1
abundance: -
CDR3aa: CASSLQGPQLLLNTEAFF
CDR3nt: TGTGCCAGCAGCTTACAGGGGCCGCAGCTTCTATTGAACACTGAAGCTTTCTTT

d_gene: -
v_gene: TRBV7-2
j_gene: TRBJ2-1
abundance: -
CDR3aa: CASSYNGDEQFF
CDR3nt: TGTGCCAGCAGTTACAACGGGGATGAGCAGTTCTTC

d_gene: -
v_gene: TRBV5-1
j_gene: TRBJ1-4
abundance: -
CDR3aa: CASSPTGATNEKLFF
CDR3nt: TGCGCCAGCAGCCCGACAGGCGCAACTAATGAAAAACTGTTTTTT

d_gene: -
v_gene: TRBV4-3
j_gene: TRBJ1-2
abundance: few
CDR3aa: CASSPSGQLNYGYTF
CDR3nt: TGCGCCAGCAGCCCCTCAGGACAGCTGAACTATGGCTACACCTTC

d_gene: -
v_gene: TRBV10-1
j_gene: TRBJ2-2
abundance: -
CDR3aa: CAGFTSNTGELFF
CDR3nt: TGCGCCGGTTTTACTTCGAACACCGGGGAGCTGTTTTTT

d_gene: -
v_gene: TRBV19
j_gene: TRBJ2-7
abundance: few
CDR3aa: CASRPNSYEQYF
CDR3nt: TGTGCCAGTAGACCTAACAGCTACGAGCAGTACTTC